This T cell receptor beta chain is from a study of blood T cell repertoires in COVID-19. Each participant's cohort was designated according to participant-reported clinical history. Assay: immunoSEQ multiplex PCR; the TCRdb copy retains only in-frame clones and omits some. The table lists some 270,000 clones, around 84% of them singletons. The TCR sequence derives from a woman aged 45-65 years who had been exposed to COVID-19. The sequenced material came from PBMCs or T cells enriched from blood (not recorded which).

CDR3 nucleotides: TGTGCCAGTAGTCGACAGGTTAATCAGCCCCAGCATTTT. Encoded protein: CASSRQVNQPQHF. The genes are TRBV19 and TRBJ1-5; possible D gene TRBD1, 6 bases. In germline, CDR1 is LNHDA, CDR2 SQIVND (reference sequence). There are 13 residues in the CDR3. V lost 5 bases and J lost 4, with 9 bases in between.